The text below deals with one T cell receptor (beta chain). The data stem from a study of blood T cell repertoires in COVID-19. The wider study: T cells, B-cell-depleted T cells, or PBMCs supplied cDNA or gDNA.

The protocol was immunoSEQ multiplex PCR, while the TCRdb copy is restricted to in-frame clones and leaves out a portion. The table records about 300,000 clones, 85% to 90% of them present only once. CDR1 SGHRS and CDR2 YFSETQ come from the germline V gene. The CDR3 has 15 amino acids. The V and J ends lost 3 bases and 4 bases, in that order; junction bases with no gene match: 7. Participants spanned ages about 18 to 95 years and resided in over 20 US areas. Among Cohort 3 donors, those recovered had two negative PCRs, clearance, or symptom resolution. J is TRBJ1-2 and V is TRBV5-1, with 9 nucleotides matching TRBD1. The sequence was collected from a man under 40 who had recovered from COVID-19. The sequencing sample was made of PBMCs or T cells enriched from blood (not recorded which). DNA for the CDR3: TGCGCCAGCAGCTGGACAGGGGAGGCTAGCTATGGCTACACCTTC. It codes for CASSWTGEASYGYTF.